This note documents a single TCR beta chain sequence. The table lists this clonotype with many counts. What this receptor recognizes is not known. Per-base qualities were not stored, and no clone one base away is much larger. The library was obtained by multiplex PCR. TCRdb names Illumina HiSeq 4000 as the instrument used. TCR beta libraries were built with iRepertoire HTBI primers and Arm-PCR amplification of CDR3 regions. Gel purification was performed on PCR products prior to sequencing. Processing in the source paper ran as follows. A total of 62 TRBV and more than twelve TRBJ segments were identified across samples and were used for gene usage analysis of CDR3 amino acid clonotypes. Filtered high-quality paired reads were merged into contigs using COPE and FqMerger. BLAST was used to align contigs to the IMGT TRBV, TRBD and TRBJ reference genes, and CDR3 was defined following IMGT. Any clonotype with a frequency above 0.1% was classified as a highly expanded clone. Repertoire diversity was measured by Shannon entropy, and V-J evenness by the Gini coefficient. Clonotypes shared by more than one individual were considered public. In-frame beta chains were kept once TCRdb had trimmed the public reads at Q25 with fastp and called clones with MiXCR. When rows share a CDR3 protein, they turn into one entry using the most common DNA and genes. What appears here as the V and J calls and clone size reflects TCRdb's work, not the paper's. Across this sample there are roughly 400,000 distinct CDR3 sequences, with over 12% seen only once. The ten largest clones represent under 9% of the sample.

Interpreted using the paper, the time point label stands for: newly diagnosed GD, antithyroid drugs for less than 3 months. For both TCR sequencing and RNA sequencing, RNA was extracted from PBMCs using TRIzol. The diagnosis of Graves' disease followed American Thyroid Association guidelines. Patients for the study were recruited at an endocrinology department in Xi'an, China. Each patient gave approximately 9.7 milliliters of peripheral blood, collected in an EDTA anticoagulant tube. PBMCs were isolated by Ficoll Paque Plus density gradient separation without further T cell sorting. An Agilent 2100 Bioanalyzer and agarose gel were used to check RNA quality, and a NanoDrop 2000 was used to measure RNA concentration. The data were obtained in a study of regulatory T cells in long-lasting Graves disease (dated by TCRdb to the early 2020s). A note on the overall study: Newly diagnosed Graves' disease patients had taken antithyroid drugs for less than 3 months. A total of about 35 samples underwent TCR sequencing, from about 13 patients with persistent Graves' disease and about 20 patients with newly diagnosed Graves' disease. The study was conducted in China and was registered as a clinical trial. Patients with persistent Graves' disease were compared with patients with newly diagnosed Graves' disease using TCR sequencing and RNA sequencing of peripheral blood.

The study at large found these results: Only peripheral blood was studied, because thyroid tissue, the primary lesion, was inaccessible. The small sample size was acknowledged by the authors as a limitation that may reduce accuracy. Lower TCR Shannon entropy and fewer highly expanded clones were observed in persistent Graves' disease patients than in newly diagnosed patients, which suggested clonal expansion. More public clonotypes were shared among persistent patients (around 2,600) than among newly diagnosed patients (more than 950). Only the TCR beta chain was sequenced and analyzed.

These data were also filed under a second study, of T cells in Graves' hyperthyroidism and ophthalmopathy. As the second study states: Graves' hyperthyroidism was defined as stable when no progression to ophthalmopathy occurred over 18 months of follow-up. Hyperthyroidism patients were newly diagnosed, had a disease duration of under 2 months, and were aged 18 to 65 years. Patients with uncontrolled infections, other autoimmune diseases, pregnancy or lactation were excluded. Diagnoses relied on clinical symptoms, serum thyroxine and TRAb, thyroid ultrasound and orbital computed tomography. The first round of RT-PCR for the TCR CDR3 was performed with the HTBI primer set and the Qiagen OneStep RT-PCR kit. Most expanded thyroid clonotypes (frequency above 0.001) were also detected in blood, suggesting blood repertoires may reflect thyroid immune responses. A model built on a 13 V-J signature distinguished ophthalmopathy from stable hyperthyroidism, reaching roughly 88% sensitivity and under 84% specificity in cross-validation and 80%/75% in testing. In validation, the model predicted progression to ophthalmopathy with approximately 70% sensitivity and about 73% specificity, a median of 6.5 months before onset. A discovery cohort of around 100 patients, 43 with Graves' ophthalmopathy and 57 with stable Graves' hyperthyroidism, was used to find distinguishing TCR V-J signatures. Prospective prediction of ophthalmopathy was tested in an independent validation cohort consisting of about 19 hyperthyroidism patients and 17 patients who later progressed to ophthalmopathy. For training and testing, the 100 or so patients in the discovery cohort were randomly divided in a 7:3 ratio. In addition, the study compared T-cell repertoires in thyroid tissue and in blood from five to seven Graves' hyperthyroidism patients. After sampling, hyperthyroidism patients received methimazole starting at 30 mg daily, and ophthalmopathy patients received high-dose intravenous methylprednisolone. The libraries were constructed in a second round of multiplex PCR and then size-selected and purified. Libraries were sequenced paired-end with 100 bp reads on an Illumina HiSeq2000. SOAPnuke was used to process the raw data, throwing out any read that contained adapters or uncalled bases, had a mean Phred below 15, or lacked an exact constant-primer or identifier match. COPE v1.2.5 was used to merge high-quality paired reads, and clonotypes were defined as unique nucleotide sequences. MiTCR v1.1 was used to align the clonotypes against IMGT TRBV, TRBD and TRBJ reference segments. Analysis was restricted to V-J combinations with a frequency above 0.0001, which covered roughly 99% of repertoires. A TCS score was defined as the ratio of F50 (clonal expansion) to E x V (chaos), with BLOSUM62-based TCRdist applied between CDR3 peptides within each V-J. Welch's t-statistics and random forest reduced roughly 500 V-J features to 13, which were used in a naive Bayes classifier (R e1071). No statistical method was used to fix the sample size in advance, and group allocation was not hidden from the investigators. The paper reports TCR Vbeta CDR3 sequencing of 135 peripheral blood samples: under 45 ophthalmopathy, approximately 74 hyperthyroidism and about 17 progressor patients.

Sequencing was performed on peripheral blood mononuclear cells (PBMCs), taken at new diagnosis, from a patient treated with antithyroid drugs. The source of this sequence is a middle-aged woman with Graves disease. Donor details come from another sample of the same person, matched by shared clones.

The base sequence is TGTGCCAGCAGCCAAGGCCCGGGGCCCTCCTACGAGCAGTACTTC. This sequence encodes CASSQGPGPSYEQYF. Recombination linked TRBV3-1 to TRBJ2-7; the D gene assignment is perhaps TRBD1 or TRBD2, with each matching 5 bases. Sequences LGHDT (CDR1) and YNNKEL (CDR2) are obtained from the germline V gene (reference sequence). Spanning cysteine to phenylalanine, the CDR3 consists of 15 amino acids. The retained sequence is limited to the CDR3, 45 bases, with the frame set at the first base. At the junction V is shortened by 1 base and J by 0 bases, with 10 bases in between.